This TCR beta chain was profiled in a study of cytomegalovirus exposure and HLA in healthy donors. The study, taken as a whole, reports: 164 TCR beta chains were listed as cytomegalovirus-associated. Many donors carried some public TCRs, although rarity characterized most TCR sequences.

As regards this clone: Its antigen is not identified.

The table came from immunoSEQ multiplex PCR; TCRdb's copy has only in-frame clones and leaves some out. Of 200,000 to 300,000 clones listed, around nine tenths are singletons. V lost 5 bases and J 5 bases, leaving 13 bases between the germline ends. CDR3 length: 13 residues. Germline values: CDR1 SGHNT, CDR2 YYREEE (reference sequence). The rearrangement links TRBV5-4 to TRBJ1-1, with TRBD1 as a possible D gene (6 bases). The receptor's source is a man aged 18 to 30 in good health and CMV-seronegative. The sequenced sample consisted of PBMCs. CDR3 nucleotide sequence: TGTGCCAGCAGGGTACAGGGAGATACTGAAGCTTTCTTT. Protein: CASRVQGDTEAFF.